This TCR beta chain is drawn from a study of blood T cell repertoires in COVID-19. Across the study: Material from acute and convalescent COVID-19 was sourced from the United States, Italy and Spain. Nucleic acid was either cDNA or gDNA, and it came from T cells, B-cell-depleted T cells, or PBMCs.

Original handling: Reference gene primer amplification gave estimated nucleated cell counts. Assay: immunoSEQ multiplex PCR; the TCRdb copy retains only in-frame clones and omits some. From that table come the V and J calls and clone size; the DNA was used to work out D and trimming. The top ten hold 20% to 30% of the sample, which has more than 95,000 clones, roughly 84% seen once. The germline V gene encodes CDR1 KGHSH and CDR2 LQKENI. The CDR3 length is 15 residues. V was cut by 6 bases and J by 7 bases, with 22 bases left in between. This sequence was found in a man in his fifties or sixties with acute or convalescent COVID-19. The specimen sequenced was peripheral blood. The chain recombines TRBV18 with TRBJ2-7; a possible D gene is TRBD1 (6 bases). DNA of the CDR3: TGTGCCAGCTCCCAAGGGGCAGACAGGTCTTTGGAGCAGTACTTC. This translates into CASSQGADRSLEQYF.